The rows below give T cell receptor beta chains drawn from one sample of a study of spatial heterogeneity in lung cancer. One entry per CDR3 protein, called by TCRdb with MiXCR from the 5' RACE reads. The sample has some 64,000 distinct CDR3 sequences, roughly 8% seen once. Material: PBMCs, obtained at surgery. The receptors here all came from a female donor with early-stage non-small cell lung cancer. CDR3s include the opening cysteine and the closing phenylalanine or tryptophan. The D gene is left open where the match is weak. Size values are once, few and many counts, or a class for expanded clones, and some rows have none.

many | TRBJ1-1 | TRBV9 | TRBD1 | TGTGCCAGCAGCGTAGGTGGACAGGGGTTTTCTGAAGCTTTCTTT | CASSVGGQGFSEAFF
few | TRBJ1-5 | TRBV6-1 | TRBD1 | TGTGCCAGCAGTGAAACAGGGGTGATTCCCCAGCATTTT | CASSETGVIPQHF
many | TRBJ2-3 | TRBV5-6 | NA | TGTGCCAGCAGGTCCGCACGCAGGGGCCCTGGAGATACGCAGTATTTT | CASRSARRGPGDTQYF
NA | TRBJ1-5 | TRBV6-2/TRBV6-3 | NA | TGTGCCAGCAGTTACTCGGGGGGGGCGGCTCAGCCCCAGCATTTT | CASSYSGGAAQPQHF
NA | TRBJ2-5 | TRBV6-5 | TRBD1 | TGTGCCAGCAGTTACTCGTACGGGACAGAAGAGACCCAGTACTTC | CASSYSYGTEETQYF
many | TRBJ2-3 | TRBV5-4 | TRBD2 | TGTGCCAGCAGCCCCGGGACTAGCGGGGGAGGTACGCAGTATTTT | CASSPGTSGGGTQYF
few | TRBJ2-7 | TRBV14 | NA | TGTGCCAGCAGCGTTGGACACTCCTACGAGCAGTACTTC | CASSVGHSYEQYF
NA | TRBJ2-3 | TRBV6-5 | NA | TGTGCCAGCAGTTACTCGGACCGAGCTGGGCGCACAGATACGCAGTATTTT | CASSYSDRAGRTDTQYF
few | TRBJ1-6 | TRBV7-3 | NA | TGTGCCAGCAGCTTAACCGGAGCGTATAATTCACCCCTCCACTTT | CASSLTGAYNSPLHF
NA | TRBJ2-7 | TRBV18 | NA | TGTGCCAGCTCACCACCCACAGGGCTTATGACCGAGCAGTACTTC | CASSPPTGLMTEQYF
NA | TRBJ2-5 | TRBV10-3 | NA | TGTGCCATCAGTGAGTCGAATCCTACCCAGTACTTC | CAISESNPTQYF
NA | TRBJ1-4 | TRBV5-8 | NA | TGTGCCAGCAGTTTACGACAGGTTAATGAAAAACTGTTTTTT | CASSLRQVNEKLFF
few | TRBJ2-7 | TRBV5-1 | NA | TGCGCCAGCAGCACTGGACAGCCATCCTACGAGCAGTACTTC | CASSTGQPSYEQYF
NA | TRBJ1-1 | TRBV14 | NA | TGTGCCAGCAGCCACGGCGTTCTGCGGTCTGAAGCTTTCTTT | CASSHGVLRSEAFF
few | TRBJ2-3 | TRBV6-5 | NA | TGTGCCAGCAGACCCCCGCTGGTCTCAGATACGCAGTATTTT | CASRPPLVSDTQYF
many | TRBJ2-2 | TRBV5-1 | TRBD2 | TGCGCCAGCAGCTTGAGCAGCGGGAGGGCCTCCACCGGGGAGCTGTTTTTT | CASSLSSGRASTGELFF
many | TRBJ1-6 | TRBV4-1 | NA | TGCGCCAGCAGCCAAGATTCTTTGGGGAGTAATTCACCCCTCCACTTT | CASSQDSLGSNSPLHF
many | TRBJ2-6 | TRBV10-3 | TRBD1 | TGTGCCATCAATAATGAGGACAGGGGAGGCTCTGGGGCCAACGTCCTGACTTTC | CAINNEDRGGSGANVLTF
many | TRBJ2-2 | TRBV7-8 | NA | TGTGCCAGCAGCTTAGATACAGGATCGAACACCGGGGAGCTGTTTTTT | CASSLDTGSNTGELFF
NA | TRBJ2-3 | TRBV3-1 | TRBD2 | TGTGCCAGCAGCAGGGTCTCTGGGACTAGCGGGAGAAGCACAGATACGCAGTATTTT | CASSRVSGTSGRSTDTQYF
NA | TRBJ1-6 | TRBV3-1 | NA | TGTGCCAGCAGCCAAGACCTCTCACCCCTCCACTTT | CASSQDLSPLHF
many | TRBJ1-6 | TRBV7-2 | NA | TGTGCCAGCAGCTTAGCCAGGGTGGAGGATTCACCCCTCCACTTT | CASSLARVEDSPLHF
NA | TRBJ2-7 | TRBV20-1 | TRBD2 | TGCAGTGCCCGGAAAGCTAGCGGATCTACGGAGCAGTACTTC | CSARKASGSTEQYF
many | TRBJ2-1 | TRBV12-5 | NA | TGTGCTAGTGGTTTTACCGCTAGCTCAGAGCAGTTCTTC | CASGFTASSEQFF
few | TRBJ2-3 | TRBV20-1 | TRBD2 | TGCAGTGCTAGAGGGGGACTAGCGAGATCTAGCACAGATACGCAGTATTTT | CSARGGLARSSTDTQYF
many | TRBJ1-5 | TRBV19 | TRBD1 | TGTGCCAGTCTCGGACAGGGGGCTCAGCCCCAGCATTTT | CASLGQGAQPQHF
many | TRBJ2-5 | TRBV20-1 | TRBD2 | TGCAGTGCTAGAGGACTAGCGGGGGCCCTCCGGAACTTC | CSARGLAGALRNF
NA | TRBJ1-4 | TRBV7-3 | NA | TGTGCCAGCAGCAAGCAGGGCGGCGAAAAACTGTTTTTT | CASSKQGGEKLFF
many | TRBJ1-4 | TRBV28 | NA | TGTGCCAGCAGTTCTCTTGAGACGACTAATGAAAAACTGTTTTTT | CASSSLETTNEKLFF
many | TRBJ2-2 | TRBV7-3 | NA | TGTGCCAGCAGCTTAAGATCTAGCCCACATCCCTTCGGAACCGGGGAGCTGTTTTTT | CASSLRSSPHPFGTGELFF
few | TRBJ2-1 | TRBV7-3 | NA | TGTGCCAGCAGCTTAATCGACGGGAACAATGAGCAGTTCTTC | CASSLIDGNNEQFF
few | TRBJ1-6 | TRBV11-3 | NA | TGTGCCAGCAGCTACGCCAGCTATAATTCACCCCTCCACTTT | CASSYASYNSPLHF
NA | TRBJ1-5 | TRBV7-9 | NA | TGTGCCAGCAGCCGTAGTTTTACAGTTGATTTGGGAAGCAATCAGCCCCAGCATTTT | CASSRSFTVDLGSNQPQHF
few | TRBJ2-1 | TRBV3-1 | TRBD1 | TGTGCCAGCAGCCATAGGACAGGGGGACACTACAATGAGCAGTTCTTC | CASSHRTGGHYNEQFF
NA | TRBJ2-3 | TRBV5-1 | NA | TGCGCCAGCAGCTTGGGTGCCCTTTTGGGGGATACGCAGTATTTT | CASSLGALLGDTQYF
few | TRBJ2-1 | TRBV19 | NA | TGTGCCAGTAGTATAAGAACGGGGGCGACGTACAATGAGCAGTTCTTC | CASSIRTGATYNEQFF
many | TRBJ1-5 | TRBV7-9 | NA | TGTGCCAGCAGCTCAGAACCCGATAGCAATCAGCCCCAGCATTTT | CASSSEPDSNQPQHF
NA | TRBJ1-3 | TRBV6-5 | NA | TGTGCCAGCAGGCCCGGGGGCGCAGACTCTGGAAACACCATATATTTT | CASRPGGADSGNTIYF
few | TRBJ2-7 | TRBV6-6 | TRBD1 | TGTGCCAGCAGTCCCGGACAGGGGTCGATTTACGAGCAGTACTTC | CASSPGQGSIYEQYF
few | TRBJ1-3 | TRBV6-5 | NA | TGTGCCAGTTCTCCGACGGTGAGAAACACCATATATTTT | CASSPTVRNTIYF
few | TRBJ2-3 | TRBV5-1 | NA | TGCGCCAGCACGGGACCTAGCACAGATACGCAGTATTTT | CASTGPSTDTQYF
many | TRBJ2-3 | TRBV10-3 | NA | TGTGCCATCAGTGGTGGAGGGAATGTGGCGACAGATACGCAGTATTTT | CAISGGGNVATDTQYF
many | TRBJ2-3 | TRBV3-1 | NA | TGTGCCAGCAGCCCCGGTGGGTTGCGCGATACGCAGTATTTT | CASSPGGLRDTQYF
few | TRBJ2-7 | TRBV18 | NA | TGTGCCAGCTCGCCTCCGGGACAATCCTACGAGCAGTACTTC | CASSPPGQSYEQYF
many | TRBJ2-5 | TRBV4-2 | TRBD2 | TGTGCCAGCAGCCAAGAGACTTCTAGCGGGGGGAACCCTGGAACCCAGTACTTC | CASSQETSSGGNPGTQYF
many | TRBJ2-3 | TRBV5-1 | NA | TGCGCCAGCAGCCATCCACCAGGGACCCCCACAGATACGCAGTATTTT | CASSHPPGTPTDTQYF
NA | TRBJ1-6 | TRBV20-1 | NA | TGCAGTACCCGGGATCATAATTCACCCCTCCACTTT | CSTRDHNSPLHF
many | TRBJ1-6 | TRBV10-3 | NA | TGTGCCATCAGTGAGTCGATAATTCTCAGGGGCCCTGGTCGTAATTCACCCCTCCACTTT | CAISESIILRGPGRNSPLHF
NA | TRBJ1-4 | TRBV6-6 | NA | TGTGCCAGCAGAACAACAGGGTTGGGCAATGAAAAACTGTTTTTT | CASRTTGLGNEKLFF
few | TRBJ2-7 | TRBV10-3 | TRBD1 | TGTGCCATCGGGACAGGCTCTGGGTACGAGCAGTACTTC | CAIGTGSGYEQYF
many | TRBJ1-2 | TRBV24-1 | NA | TGTGCCACCAGTGATTTGGGACAGTCCTATGGCTACACCTTC | CATSDLGQSYGYTF
many | TRBJ1-2 | TRBV19 | NA | TGTGCCAGCATAAAACAGGGCGCTAACTATGGCTACACCTTC | CASIKQGANYGYTF
many | TRBJ2-2 | TRBV20-1 | TRBD2 | TGCAGTGCTCTTCGGACTAGCGGGGCCGGGGAGCTGTTTTTT | CSALRTSGAGELFF
many | TRBJ1-1 | TRBV20-1 | TRBD1 | TGCAGTGTCCCACAGGGGGGTATTGGTGAAGCTTTCTTT | CSVPQGGIGEAFF
NA | TRBJ2-2 | TRBV4-1 | NA | TGCGCCAGCAGCCATGCCGACAGCAGGAACACCGGGGAGCTGTTTTTT | CASSHADSRNTGELFF